This TCR beta chain was recorded in a study of blood T cell repertoires in COVID-19. Across the study: The United States, Italy and Spain provided the acute and convalescent COVID-19 samples.

The V gene lost 3 bases and the J gene lost 0 bases, with 21 bases spanning the gap. This CDR3 has 18 residues. From germline, CDR1 is SQVTM and CDR2 ANQGSEA. As processed by the authors: Amplification of reference gene primers provided the estimated nucleated cell counts. Generated by immunoSEQ multiplex PCR, the TCRdb table keeps only in-frame clones and is missing some. Clone size and V and J calls were adopted from that table, with D and trimming inferred from the DNA. The sample lists roughly 120,000 clones, more than 80% seen once, with less than 9.5% in the top ten. This TCR derives from a woman between 40 and 55 years old with acute or convalescent COVID-19. Source material: peripheral blood. The V gene is TRBV29-1, the J gene TRBJ2-4, with D possibly TRBD2 on 5 matching bases. The CDR3 loop is CSVDIQFLAAIAKNIQYF. The CDR3 DNA reads as TGCAGCGTTGATATTCAGTTTCTAGCAGCCATAGCCAAAAACATTCAGTACTTC.